The 22 T cell receptor beta chains in this list originate from one sample, sequenced in a study of T cells expressing NK-cell markers. TCRdb reworked the 5' RACE reads into one entry per CDR3 protein, no DNA. The listing contains over 120,000 distinct CDR3 sequences. Sequencing was done on a sample of blood T cells: a sorted CD56 or NKG2C T cell subset, CD4+ or CD8+ T cells, or bulk PBMC T cells (not recorded which). These receptors were obtained from a man aged 18 to 30 in good health.

The gene calls are TRBV5-4 and TRBJ2-1; TCRdb picks TRBD2, but there is no DNA to check that call. Germline CDR1 reads SGHNT; CDR2 reads YYREEE (reference sequence). The CDR3 is 15 residues long. The CDR3 here is CASRQSGRAVNEQFF.

This rearrangement joins TRBV20-1 to TRBJ2-6; the D call from TCRdb, TRBD2, cannot be confirmed without DNA. The CDR3 loop spans 20 amino acids. Germline CDR1 and CDR2: DFQATT and SNEGSKA (reference sequence). The CDR3 is CSALRSALAGEGSGANVLTF.

V usage is TRBV30 and J usage is TRBJ2-3; TCRdb selects TRBD1, and the lack of DNA leaves this call unchecked. Germline CDR1 and CDR2: GTSNPN and SVGIG (reference sequence). The CDR3 consists of 15 residues. The CDR3 spells CAWSRVQAVADTQYF.

The rearrangement joins TRBV6-2 or TRBV6-3 to TRBJ2-1; TCRdb lists TRBD2, though no DNA is available to test this call. The CDR3 has 15 residues. Per the germline V gene, CDR1 is MNHEY and CDR2 is SVGEGT. The CDR3 region is CATGTSGVGRSEQFF.

The V call is TRBV29-1, the J call TRBJ2-1. Germline assignment: CDR1 SQVTM and CDR2 ANQGSEA. The CDR3 loop spans 14 amino acids. The CDR3 sequence: CSVKRERSYNEQFF.

J is TRBJ2-1 and V is TRBV29-1; absent DNA, TCRdb's TRBD1 call cannot be checked. This CDR3 comprises 13 residues. Germline values: CDR1 SQVTM, CDR2 ANQGSEA. CDR3 amino acids: CSVLPGQGYEQFF.

V and J are TRBV9 and TRBJ1-1. The germline gives CDR1 SGDLS, CDR2 YYNGEE. This CDR3 region has 15 residues. CDR3 sequence reads: CASSVGNLMNTEAFF.

The chain links TRBV14 to TRBJ2-7. This CDR3 is 15 amino acids long. CDR1 and CDR2 (germline): SGHDN, FVKESK. CDR3 residues: CASSQGSWKIYEQYF. Combining the CDR3 with reference TRBV14 and TRBJ2-7 gives the whole variable domain EAGVTQFPSHSVIEKGQTVTLRCDPISGHDNLYWYRRVMGKEIKFLLHFVKESKQDESGMPNNRFLAERTGGTYSTLKVQPAELEDSGVYFCASSQGSWKIYEQYFGPGTRLTVT.

This CDR3 reads CASKGGGLPGELFF. The chain uses TRBV12-3 or TRBV12-4 and TRBJ2-2; TCRdb designates TRBD1, a call that cannot be tested without DNA. CDR3 length equals 14 residues.

This chain uses TRBV6-2 or TRBV6-3 with TRBJ2-1; the D call of TRBD1 rests on TCRdb alone, since no DNA is present to check it. The germline CDR1 and CDR2 sequences are MNHEY and SVGEGT. The CDR3 sequence is 16 residues long. CDR3 protein: CASSYLPTGPNTEQFF.

J is TRBJ2-7 and V is TRBV3-1; TCRdb returns TRBD2, unconfirmable since there is no DNA. The length of the CDR3 is 15 residues. Germline-derived CDR1 and CDR2 are LGHDT and YNNKEL (reference sequence). The chain's CDR3 is CASSHLTSGTYEQYF.

V and J are TRBV5-6 and TRBJ2-7; the TCRdb D gene call, TRBD1, has no DNA to confirm it. Germline values: CDR1 SGHDT, CDR2 YYEEEE. The CDR3 length is 14 residues. CDR3 protein: CASSLQTGINEQYF.

V and J are TRBV19 and TRBJ2-1; TCRdb designates TRBD1, a call that cannot be tested without DNA. CDR3 length: 13 amino acids. CDR1 is LNHDA and CDR2 is SQIVND in the germline V gene (reference sequence). This chain's CDR3 is CASSIIDRGLEFF.

CDR3 in amino acids: CSVGGLAGYTGELFF. The rearrangement links TRBV29-1 to TRBJ2-2; without DNA, the TCRdb call of TRBD2 cannot be checked. The CDR3 length is 15 residues. Germline V CDR1 and CDR2: SQVTM, ANQGSEA.

This chain joins TRBV27 and TRBJ2-1; TCRdb returns TRBD2, unconfirmable since there is no DNA. Per the germline V gene, CDR1 is MNHEY and CDR2 is SMNVEV (reference sequence). This CDR3 is 15 amino acids long. This CDR3 reads CASSPTGLPYNEQFF.

The J gene is TRBJ2-7, the V gene TRBV27; the D call of TRBD1 rests on TCRdb alone, since no DNA is present to check it. The CDR3 length is 14 residues. CDR1 MNHEY and CDR2 SMNVEV come from the germline V gene (reference sequence). The chain's CDR3 is CASSYGGSGYEQYF.

The chain employs TRBV6-4 and TRBJ1-5; TCRdb outputs TRBD1, but without DNA this stays unchecked. This CDR3 has 14 residues. Germline CDR1 is MRHNA and CDR2 is SNTAGT. The CDR3 here is CASSDGTGVQPQHF.

The CDR3 is CASTTGIWTGELFF. The chain carries TRBV6-1 and TRBJ2-2; the TCRdb D gene call, TRBD1, has no DNA to confirm it. CDR3 length: 14 residues. Germline lookup yields CDR1 MNHNS and CDR2 SASEGT.

V and J are TRBV27 and TRBJ2-7; the D gene TCRdb calls, TRBD1, cannot be checked with no DNA. The germline V gene has CDR1 MNHEY and CDR2 SMNVEV (reference sequence). The CDR3 totals 13 residues. The CDR3 is CASSLGQGTEQYF.

This chain uses TRBV3-1 with TRBJ1-4; TCRdb proposes TRBD1, but this gene call is untestable without DNA. Per germline, CDR1 LGHDT and CDR2 YNNKEL (reference sequence). The CDR3 totals 15 residues. CDR3 amino acids: CASSQGGVPGEKLFF.

This chain links TRBV10-3 with TRBJ2-5; without DNA, the TCRdb call of TRBD2 cannot be checked. The germline CDR1 and CDR2 sequences are ENHRY and SYGVKD. CDR3 size: 13 residues. The CDR3 spells CATQTSGEETQYF.

The gene calls are TRBV10-3 and TRBJ2-1; as DNA is missing, the TRBD2 call by TCRdb cannot be tested. The germline gives CDR1 ENHRY, CDR2 SYGVKD. The CDR3 is 19 residues long. The CDR3 sequence is CAISEPGLAATSSYNEQFF.